These 19 T cell receptor beta chains share one sample of origin, sequenced in a study of CD8 T cells in ankylosing spondylitis (dated by TCRdb to about 2017). Findings and caveats that apply to the study as a whole: Blood from ankylosing spondylitis patients appeared to be characterized by a TCR beta motif made up of several highly homologous amino acid variants.

These TCRs are of unknown antigen specificity. Library generation was performed with 5' RACE. Instrument used: Illumina HiSeq 2500. TCRdb reprocessing: public reads trimmed at Q25 with fastp, clones called with MiXCR, in-frame beta chains kept. When rows share a CDR3 protein, they turn into one entry using the most common DNA and genes. The sample table shows hundreds of thousands of distinct CDR3 sequences, and 12% are seen once. Just over 0.5% of the sample goes to the ten largest clones. The sequencing sample was made of blood, either unsorted or a sorted T cell fraction (not recorded which). These receptors were taken from a male donor with ankylosing spondylitis.

This clonotype was recorded many times. The chain carries TRBV5-1 and TRBJ2-1; 7 positions agree with TRBD2. CDR1 and CDR2 from the germline V gene are SGHRS and YFSETQ. This CDR3 is built from 17 residues. Trimming took 4 bases from V and 2 from J; bases not matched to a gene: 12. The DNA of the CDR3 is TGCGCCAGCAGCCTATTCTTAGCGGGCCCAGCCTACAATGAGCAGTTCTTC. Its translation is CASSLFLAGPAYNEQFF.

This clonotype was recorded many times. The gene calls are TRBV12-3 or TRBV12-4 and TRBJ1-1; D is unresolved. V was shortened by 1 base and J by 0 bases, with 6 bases between the two germline ends. CDR3 length: 14 residues. CDR3 nucleotides: TGTGCCAGCAGTTTAGGGCCCGTGAACACTGAAGCTTTCTTT. This translates into CASSLGPVNTEAFF.

V usage is TRBV6-1 and J usage is TRBJ2-7; perhaps TRBD2 as D (5 bases). The ends were cut back, 6 bases at V and 4 bases at J, with 19 bases in the middle. CDR3 size: 15 residues. Per the germline V gene, CDR1 is MNHNS and CDR2 is SASEGT. The CDR3 DNA is TGTGCCAGCAGAATCCTCTTTGGGAGTAGATACGAGCAGTACTTC. This sequence encodes CASRILFGSRYEQYF.

V gene TRBV6-1 combines with J gene TRBJ2-7; 7 bases align to TRBD2. V dropped 5 bases and J dropped 4; count of bases not matched to a gene: 11. This CDR3 contains 15 residues. In germline, CDR1 is MNHNS, CDR2 SASEGT. The CDR3 DNA follows: TGTGCCAGCAGTCGACTGTTCAGGGAGGGGTACGAGCAGTACTTC. This codes for CASSRLFREGYEQYF.

This clonotype was recorded a few times. This chain uses TRBV5-1 with TRBJ2-1; 7 bases agree with TRBD2. V shed 0 bases, J shed 5 bases, and the junction held 2 bases outside the gene matches. Germline CDR1 SGHRS, CDR2 YFSETQ. The CDR3 is 14 amino acids. The CDR3 is CASSLEGLNNEQFF. DNA of the CDR3: TGCGCCAGCAGCTTGGAGGGACTAAACAATGAGCAGTTCTTC. The full variable domain, its missing parts supplied by reference TRBV5-1 and TRBJ2-1, is KAGVTQTPRYLIKTRGQQVTLSCSPISGHRSVSWYQQTPGQGLQFLFEYFSETQRNKGNFPGRFSGRQFSNSRSEMNVSTLELGDSALYLCASSLEGLNNEQFFGPGTRLTVL.

This clonotype was seen a few times. The CDR3 coding sequence is TGTGCCAGCAGCATCCAGACTAGCGGGAGAACCAATGAGCAGTTCTTC. The encoded protein is CASSIQTSGRTNEQFF. V gene TRBV7-2 combines with J gene TRBJ2-1; 12 nucleotides align to TRBD2. J was trimmed by 6 bases and V by 5 bases; bases with no gene match: 8. The CDR3 length is 16 residues. Looked up from germline, CDR1 is SGHTA and CDR2 is FQGNSA.

This clonotype showed up just a few times. The chain has TRBV29-1 and TRBJ1-5; D is unclear. Trimming removed 4 bases from V and 6 bases from J, with 13 bases in between. The germline V gene encodes CDR1 SQVTM and CDR2 ANQGSEA. This CDR3 comprises 13 residues. The chain's CDR3 is CSVAGIGGQPQHF. The CDR3 nucleotides are TGCAGCGTTGCGGGTATCGGAGGTCAGCCCCAGCATTTT.

The genes are TRBV10-3 and TRBJ1-5; D is ambiguous. The CDR3 is made up of 13 amino acids. Germline CDR1 reads ENHRY; CDR2 reads SYGVKD. V was shortened by 4 bases and J by 0 bases, with 4 bases between the two germline ends. This CDR3 is CAISALSNQPQHF. CDR3 nucleotide sequence: TGTGCCATCAGTGCTCTTAGCAATCAGCCCCAGCATTTT.

This clonotype was observed a few times. The CDR3 protein is CSASNSIYGELFF. The CDR3 bases are TGCAGTGCTAGTAACTCTATCTACGGGGAGCTGTTTTTT. V usage is TRBV20-1 and J usage is TRBJ2-2; no definite D call. This CDR3 has 13 amino acids. V was trimmed by 3 bases and J by 7 bases, leaving 12 bases between them. The germline V gene has CDR1 DFQATT and CDR2 SNEGSKA (reference sequence).

This chain links TRBV5-6 with TRBJ2-2; possible D gene TRBD1, 5 bases. Germline lookup yields CDR1 SGHDT and CDR2 YYEEEE. The V gene lost 4 bases and the J gene lost 3 bases, with 13 bases spanning the gap. The CDR3 sequence is 15 residues long. The CDR3 here is CASSPLVQDTGELFF. DNA of the CDR3: TGTGCCAGCAGCCCTCTGGTACAGGACACCGGGGAGCTGTTTTTT.

This chain connects TRBV11-2 to TRBJ2-1, with 9 bases fitting TRBD2. Germline V gene lookup returns CDR1 SGHAT and CDR2 FQNNGV. This CDR3 spans 17 amino acids. Trimming took 5 bases from V and 4 from J; bases not matched to a gene: 12. CDR3 bases: TGTGCCAGCAGCCCGAGTTCGAGCGGGGGGATTTACAATGAGCAGTTCTTC. This codes for CASSPSSSGGIYNEQFF.

This clonotype was picked up a small number of times. The CDR3 is CASSPRIDVGSSYNEQFF. The CDR3 DNA sequence: TGTGCCAGCAGCCCCCGCATTGATGTCGGTAGCTCCTACAATGAGCAGTTCTTC. The V call is TRBV11-1, the J call TRBJ2-1, with D uncertain. V was trimmed by 5 bases and J by 0 bases, leaving 20 bases between them. CDR1 is SGHAT, CDR2 FQDESV, per germline (reference sequence). The CDR3 contains 18 residues. Filled out from reference TRBV11-1 and TRBJ2-1, the complete variable domain reads EAEVAQSPRYKITEKSQAVAFWCDPISGHATLYWYRQILGQGPELLVQFQDESVVDDSQLPKDRFSAERLKGVDSTLKIQPAELGDSAMYLCASSPRIDVGSSYNEQFFGPGTRLTVL.

This clonotype was counted only a few times. This chain uses TRBV7-2 with TRBJ2-5; weak D call: TRBD1 (7 bases). Trimming removed 5 bases from V and 4 bases from J, with 14 bases in between. From germline, CDR1 is SGHTA and CDR2 FQGNSA. The CDR3 is made up of 14 amino acids. CDR3 sequence reads: CASSRGDRIETQYF. CDR3 sequence (DNA): TGTGCCAGCAGCCGCGGGGACAGAATAGAGACCCAGTACTTC.

In its sample, this clonotype was seen a few times. The J gene is TRBJ2-1, the V gene TRBV6-5; maybe TRBD2 (6 bases). The CDR3 is 12 amino acids. V was shortened by 8 bases and J by 13 bases, with 18 bases between the two germline ends. Germline V gene sequence: CDR1 MNHEY, CDR2 SVGAGI. CDR3 residues: CASGRLGLEQFF. The CDR3 DNA follows: TGTGCCAGCGGAAGACTAGGCCTCGAACAGTTCTTC.

This clonotype occurred a few times. The J gene is TRBJ1-1, the V gene TRBV5-6; 11 nucleotides agree with TRBD1. The trim removed 4 bases at V and 5 bases at J, leaving 7 bases unmatched. This CDR3 contains 15 residues. Germline assignment: CDR1 SGHDT and CDR2 YYEEEE. The CDR3 DNA follows: TGTGCCAGCAGCCCGTGGGACAGGGGGGGAACTGAAGCTTTCTTT. This encodes CASSPWDRGGTEAFF.

This clonotype was seen only a few times. This chain connects TRBV30 to TRBJ1-1, with a weak D call TRBD1 (5 bases). The CDR3 is made up of 13 amino acids. Germline V gene data show CDR1 as GTSNPN and CDR2 as SVGIG (reference sequence). The V end lost 3 bases, the J end lost 1 base, and 9 bases lay between the germline ends. CDR3 protein: CAWRIDRNTEAFF. Here the CDR3 DNA reads TGTGCCTGGAGGATTGACAGGAACACTGAAGCTTTCTTT.

This chain links TRBV24-1 with TRBJ1-2; no firm D call. Trimming took off 4 bases at V and 0 bases at J, with 8 bases between the two ends. The germline gives CDR1 KGHDR, CDR2 SFDVKD. This CDR3 comprises 14 residues. The CDR3 DNA follows: TGTGCCACCAGTGAGAGAGGTACTAACTATGGCTACACCTTC. Translation gives CATSERGTNYGYTF.

This clonotype was recorded many times. This chain connects TRBV12-3 or TRBV12-4 to TRBJ2-2; a possible D gene is TRBD1 (5 bases). CDR3 length: 15 amino acids. V was pared by 6 bases and J by 5 bases, with 16 bases between. DNA of the CDR3: TGTGCCAGCAGCCCTGACAGAATGCGGACCGGGGAGCTGTTTTTT. It specifies CASSPDRMRTGELFF.

This clonotype was recorded at least ten times. This chain links TRBV29-1 with TRBJ2-6; D remains ambiguous. V lost 5 bases to trimming and J lost 4 bases, with 9 bases between them. Germline V gene lookup returns CDR1 SQVTM and CDR2 ANQGSEA. The CDR3 contains 13 residues. CDR3 amino acids: CSVSEQGANVLTF. For the CDR3, the DNA is TGCAGCGTTTCCGAGCAGGGGGCCAACGTCCTGACTTTC.